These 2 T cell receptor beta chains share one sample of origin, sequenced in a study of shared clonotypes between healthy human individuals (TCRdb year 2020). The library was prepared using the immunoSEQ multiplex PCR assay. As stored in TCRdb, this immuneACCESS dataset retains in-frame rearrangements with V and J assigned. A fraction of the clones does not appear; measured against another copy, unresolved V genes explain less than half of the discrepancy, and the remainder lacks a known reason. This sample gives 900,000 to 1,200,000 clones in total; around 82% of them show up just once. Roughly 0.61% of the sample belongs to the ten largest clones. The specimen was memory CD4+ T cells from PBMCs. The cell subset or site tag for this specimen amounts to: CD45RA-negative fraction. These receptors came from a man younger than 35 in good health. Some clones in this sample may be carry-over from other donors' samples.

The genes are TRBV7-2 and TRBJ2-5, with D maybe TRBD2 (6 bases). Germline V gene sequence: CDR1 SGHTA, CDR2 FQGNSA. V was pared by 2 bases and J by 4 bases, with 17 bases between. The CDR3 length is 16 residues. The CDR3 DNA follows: TGTGCCAGCAGCTTAATGGGAGGTGTACAGCTAGAGACCCAGTACTTC. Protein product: CASSLMGGVQLETQYF.

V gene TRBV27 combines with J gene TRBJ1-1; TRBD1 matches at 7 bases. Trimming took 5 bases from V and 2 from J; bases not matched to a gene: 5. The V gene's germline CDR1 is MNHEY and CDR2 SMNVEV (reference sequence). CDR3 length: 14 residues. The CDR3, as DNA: TGTGCCAGCAGTCTACGGGACAGAAACACTGAAGCTTTCTTT. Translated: CASSLRDRNTEAFF.